This TCR beta chain was recovered during a study of blood T cell repertoires in COVID-19. For the study at large: Samples of COVID-19 (acute and convalescent) were obtained from the United States, Italy and Spain. Sources were T cells, B-cell-depleted T cells, or PBMCs; the material itself was cDNA or gDNA.

This CDR3 has 14 amino acids. Per germline, CDR1 MDHEN and CDR2 SYDVKM. Germline trimming cut 4 bases from V and 3 bases from J; bases unmatched to any gene: 6. How the authors handled the data: Reference gene primers were amplified, and this amplification served to estimate nucleated cell counts. TCRdb's table, derived via immunoSEQ multiplex PCR, lists solely in-frame clones and lacks some. Clonal size and the V and J genes are those of that table, whereas D and trimming came from the DNA. The sample carries 180,000 or so clones, roughly 86% recorded once. The source is a man between 70 and 80 years old with acute or convalescent COVID-19. The sample was peripheral blood. The chain couples TRBV28 to TRBJ2-7; TRBD1 agrees at 7 bases. The CDR3 DNA follows: TGTGCCAGCAGTTCTCGGGACAGAAACTACGAGCAGTACTTC. Translated, it gives CASSSRDRNYEQYF.